This T cell receptor beta chain was recorded in a study of tissue T cells after allogeneic stem cell transplantation. General study findings and limits: Few T cell clones were shared across patients, but motif clusters showed tissue-specific shared signatures.

Points on this clone: Its specificity is unknown. Gene labels here are mouse ones. Sequencing ends 1 residue short of the CDR3 end; the germline J gene provides the rest.

Time point reported: mouse harvest day 14 after allogeneic transplant. The graft held 10^6 splenic CD5+ T cells and 10^7 T-cell-depleted bone marrow cells. This mouse GVHD model was MHC-mismatched B6 to BALB/c, profiled day 7 or 14. J gave up 4 bases and V 3 bases, and 3 bases lay outside the gene matches. Germline V CDR1 and CDR2: LGHDT, YNNKQL (reference sequence). The CDR3 sequence is 14 residues long. Survey-depth TCRbeta CDR3 sequencing reported V/J genes and productive frequencies. The table came from immunoSEQ multiplex PCR; TCRdb's copy has only in-frame clones and leaves some out. In the table there are about 470 clones, roughly half of which are singletons.

This chain uses TRBV4 with TRBJ2-7, with 10 bases aligning to TRBD2. The TCR was taken from a female BALB/c mouse given C57BL/6 T cells with graft-versus-host disease after an allogeneic hematopoietic cell transplant. The sample consisted of blood. CDR3 sequence: CASSYGTGVYEQYF. The part of the CDR3 DNA that was read is TGTGCCAGCAGCTACGGGACTGGGGTGTATGAACAGTAC.